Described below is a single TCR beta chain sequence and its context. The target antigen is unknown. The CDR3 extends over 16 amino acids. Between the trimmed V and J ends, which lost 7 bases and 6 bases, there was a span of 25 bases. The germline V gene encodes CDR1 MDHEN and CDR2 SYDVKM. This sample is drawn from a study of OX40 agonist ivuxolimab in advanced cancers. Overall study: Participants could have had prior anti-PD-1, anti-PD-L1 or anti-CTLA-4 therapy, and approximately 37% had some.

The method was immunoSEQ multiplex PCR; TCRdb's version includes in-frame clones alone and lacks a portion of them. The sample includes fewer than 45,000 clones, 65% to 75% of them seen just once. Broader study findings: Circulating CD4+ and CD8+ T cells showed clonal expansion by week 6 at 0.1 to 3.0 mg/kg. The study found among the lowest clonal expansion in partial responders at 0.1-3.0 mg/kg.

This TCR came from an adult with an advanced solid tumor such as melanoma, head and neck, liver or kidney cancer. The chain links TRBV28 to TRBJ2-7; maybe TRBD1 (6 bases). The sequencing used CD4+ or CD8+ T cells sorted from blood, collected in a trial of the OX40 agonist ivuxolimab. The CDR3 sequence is CASNLPAGTRPGEQYF. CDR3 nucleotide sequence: TGTGCCAGCAATCTACCCGCCGGGACACGTCCGGGCGAGCAGTACTTC.